Each of the 16 T cell receptor beta chains below was sequenced from the same sample in a study of T cell responses to AZD1222 COVID-19 vaccine. This table comes from immunoSEQ multiplex PCR, and its TCRdb copy is limited to in-frame clones, with some not included. The sample lists 110,000 or so clones, approximately 86% occurring once. The sequences come from peripheral blood, collected 28 days after the second AZD1222 dose. The receptors derive from an adult who received the AZD1222 COVID-19 vaccine.

This clone was detected only once. CDR3 loop: CASSSQGGNYGYTF. The CDR3 nucleotides are TGTGCCAGCAGCTCTCAGGGGGGAAACTATGGCTACACCTTC. The chain recombines TRBV5-4 with TRBJ1-2; 7 bases agree with TRBD1. V lost 3 bases and J lost 2; bases outside the gene matches: 4. The CDR3 has 14 residues. Germline CDR1 SGHNT, CDR2 YYREEE (reference sequence).

The chain joins TRBV4-2 to TRBJ1-1, with D uncertain. Trimming stripped 1 base from V and 5 bases from J, with 11 bases between. Germline assignment: CDR1 LGHNA and CDR2 YNFKEQ. CDR3 length equals 14 residues. The DNA for the CDR3 is TGTGCCAGCAGCCAAGTCATGCCGATGACTGAAGCTTTCTTT. Residues: CASSQVMPMTEAFF.

V gene TRBV6-2 or TRBV6-3 combines with J gene TRBJ2-2; D perhaps matches TRBD2 (5 bases). The CDR3 covers 17 residues. Germline V CDR1 and CDR2: MNHEY, SVGEGT. The ends were cut back, 2 bases at V and 2 bases at J, with 15 bases in the middle. The CDR3 reads CASSYEFGEINTGELFF. As DNA, the CDR3 is TGTGCCAGCAGTTACGAATTCGGGGAGATAAACACCGGGGAGCTGTTTTTT.

V usage is TRBV10-2 and J usage is TRBJ1-2; perhaps TRBD1 as D (6 bases). Germline V CDR1 and CDR2: WSHSY, SAAADI. V was clipped by 6 bases and J by 7 bases, with 15 bases between them. CDR3 length equals 13 residues. CDR3 bases: TGCGCCAGCAGCTATGGGGGCCGTTCTGGCTACACCTTC. Translated: CASSYGGRSGYTF.

The chain carries TRBV19 and TRBJ2-7; the match to TRBD2 covers 8 bases. The germline V gene has CDR1 LNHDA and CDR2 SQIVND (reference sequence). J gave up 3 bases and V 6 bases, and 10 bases lay outside the gene matches. The CDR3 has 15 residues. The CDR3 DNA is TGTGCCAGTAGATGGTTAGCGGGGAACCACTACGAGCAGTACTTC. It translates to CASRWLAGNHYEQYF.

The chain is built from TRBV10-3 and TRBJ1-6, with TRBD1 as a possible D gene (6 bases). CDR1 and CDR2 (germline): ENHRY, SYGVKD. The CDR3 is 17 residues long. Trimming removed 3 bases at V and 0 bases at J, with 12 bases between. The CDR3 nucleotides read TGTGCCATCAGTGAACCTACAGGGAGCTCCTATAATTCACCCCTCCACTTT. It codes for CAISEPTGSSYNSPLHF.

This clone was counted a single time. V is TRBV5-1 and J is TRBJ2-6; 9 positions match TRBD1. Trimming at V came to 7 bases and at J to 1 base, leaving 9 bases not matched to a gene. Germline CDR1 reads SGHRS; CDR2 reads YFSETQ. CDR3 length equals 17 residues. The CDR3 DNA sequence: TGCGCCAGCGGCGGGGACAGGGTTCTTTCTGGGGCCAACGTCCTGACTTTC. This codes for CASGGDRVLSGANVLTF.

This sequence joins TRBV2 and TRBJ2-1; 7 bases are shared with TRBD2. The CDR3 has 15 residues. J lost 5 bases, V lost 6 bases, and 10 bases had no gene match. In germline, CDR1 is SNHLY, CDR2 FYNNEI. CDR3 sequence (DNA): TGTGCCAGCAGGGTTGCTAGCGGACCCCACAATGAGCAGTTCTTC. It specifies CASRVASGPHNEQFF.

The rearrangement links TRBV5-1 to TRBJ1-4; D uncertain. V lost 5 bases and J 3 bases, leaving 8 bases between the germline ends. Germline assignment: CDR1 SGHRS and CDR2 YFSETQ. The CDR3 sequence is 13 residues long. The CDR3 sequence is CASSARANEKLFF. In DNA form, the CDR3 reads TGCGCCAGCAGTGCAAGGGCTAATGAAAAACTGTTTTTT.

In the case of this clone: The missing conserved phenylalanine or tryptophan at the end of this CDR3 makes a read error likely. Because the CDR3's place on the DNA is in doubt, the DNA is left out and the CDR3 is given as listed by TCRdb. V is TRBV6-1 and J is TRBJ2-7; the DNA was not compared with TRBD1, the D call given in the table. The CDR3 length equals 13 residues, ends included. CDR1 MNHNS and CDR2 SASEGT come from the germline V gene. The CDR3 sequence: CASSESGWDSLFL.

V usage is TRBV18 and J usage is TRBJ1-3, with TRBD1 as a possible D gene (6 bases). Trimming pared 0 bases from V and 0 bases from J, leaving 12 bases between. The CDR3 is 17 amino acids. Germline-derived CDR1 and CDR2 are KGHSH and LQKENI. In DNA form, the CDR3 reads TGTGCCAGCTCACCACCTAACAGGGAGTTCTCTGGAAACACCATATATTTT. This codes for CASSPPNREFSGNTIYF.

The V call is TRBV28, the J call TRBJ2-7; D uncertain. Germline V lookup: CDR1 MDHEN, CDR2 SYDVKM. V lost 11 bases to trimming and J lost 0 bases, with 14 bases between them. The CDR3 contains 13 residues. The CDR3, as DNA: TGTGCCGAAGGTTCTCTCCTCTCCTACGAGCAGTACTTC. This translates into CAEGSLLSYEQYF. The entire variable domain, with the rest obtained from reference TRBV28 and TRBJ2-7, is as follows: DVKVTQSSRYLVKRTGEKVFLECVQDMDHENMFWYRQDPGLGLRLIYFSYDVKMKEKGDIPEGYSVSREKKERFSLILESASTNQTSMYLCAEGSLLSYEQYFGPGTRLTVT.

CDR3 nucleotides: TGTGCCAGCAGCCACCTAGCGGGGGGGTTGAATGAGCAGTTCTTC. Translated: CASSHLAGGLNEQFF. The gene calls are TRBV7-3 and TRBJ2-1, with 12 positions matching TRBD2. This CDR3 contains 15 residues. CDR1 is SGHTA, CDR2 FQGTGA, per germline. Trimming removed 5 bases from V and 7 bases from J; junction bases left unmatched: 6.

This clone appeared once. The chain uses TRBV4-2 and TRBJ1-4, with D possibly being TRBD1 (5 bases). V was pared by 1 base and J by 5 bases, with 11 bases between. Germline-derived CDR1 and CDR2 are LGHNA and YNFKEQ. CDR3 length: 15 amino acids. The CDR3 here is CASSQVQGSNEKLFF. CDR3 nucleotide sequence: TGTGCCAGCAGCCAAGTTCAGGGCTCCAATGAAAAACTGTTTTTT.

The chain has TRBV30 and TRBJ2-7; D unclear. The V end lost 2 bases, the J end lost 4 bases, and 12 bases lay between the germline ends. The CDR3 has 13 amino acids. CDR1 is GTSNPN, CDR2 SVGIG, per germline (reference sequence). For the CDR3, the DNA is TGTGCCTGGAGTAGCTGGACCGAATACGAGCAGTACTTC. Translated, it gives CAWSSWTEYEQYF.

V usage is TRBV5-8 and J usage is TRBJ1-4, with 10 bases fitting TRBD1. The V gene end was trimmed by 4 bases and the J gene end by 7 bases; junction bases not matched to a gene: 7. CDR1 and CDR2 (germline): SGHTS, YDEGEE. CDR3 length equals 15 residues. The CDR3 nucleotides are TGTGCCAGCAGCGTTGGACAGGGGGAGTCTGAAAAACTGTTTTTT. Protein: CASSVGQGESEKLFF.